The 18 T cell receptor beta chains presented below share a single source sample, sequenced in a study of vaccination effects on CD4 cells after COVID-19. Which antigens these TCRs recognize remains unknown. Assay used: immunoSEQ multiplex PCR; TCRdb lists only in-frame clones, some missing. The top ten hold roughly 34% of the sample, which has 22,000 or so clones, 70% to 85% seen once. Viral peptide pools were used in the ViraFEST assay to expand antigen-specific CD4+ T cells, and sequencing came afterward. Following a 10-day culture, CD4+ T cells were purified. A PCR test confirmed that the person had SARS-CoV-2 infection between March and December 2020. Sample: CD4+ T cells from PBMCs cultured with a peptide pool, taken before COVID-19 vaccination. The receptors shown here come from a human donor who had a prior SARS-CoV-2 infection.

This chain connects TRBV6-2 or TRBV6-3 to TRBJ1-6, with TRBD1 matching 9 bases. CDR3 length: 15 amino acids. Germline trimming cut 2 bases from V and 6 bases from J; bases unmatched to any gene: 2. Germline V gene sequence: CDR1 MNHEY, CDR2 SVGEGT. CDR3 in amino acids: CASSYTGQGNSPLHF. The CDR3 region has the DNA TGTGCCAGCAGTTACACGGGACAGGGTAATTCACCCCTCCACTTT.

J is TRBJ2-1 and V is TRBV7-8; D is undetermined. CDR1 SGHVS and CDR2 FQNEAQ come from the germline V gene. Trimming took off 1 base at V and 5 bases at J, with 6 bases between the two ends. The CDR3 loop spans 13 amino acids. The CDR3 nucleotides are TGTGCCAGCAGCTTAGGACCGGACAATGAGCAGTTCTTC. Protein: CASSLGPDNEQFF.

This chain uses TRBV6-5 with TRBJ1-2; 8 bases agree with TRBD1. Germline CDR1 is MNHEY and CDR2 is SVGAGI. CDR3 length: 14 amino acids. Unmatched junction bases numbered 8, after V lost 11 bases and J lost 0 bases. The CDR3 DNA reads as TGTGCCGGCACAGACAGGGGAGCTAACTATGGCTACACCTTC. This codes for CAGTDRGANYGYTF.

The chain recombines TRBV7-2 with TRBJ1-2, with D uncertain. Trimming left V 5 bases short and J 4 bases short, with 11 bases between. CDR3 length: 13 residues. Germline V CDR1 and CDR2: SGHTA, FQGNSA. In nucleotides, the CDR3 is TGTGCCAGCAGCCGAGGAACCAGCTATGGCTACACCTTC. This gives the protein CASSRGTSYGYTF.

This clone was observed once. The rearrangement links TRBV11-3 to TRBJ2-3, with 8 bases identical to TRBD2. Germline assignment: CDR1 SGHNT and CDR2 YENEEA. The junction had 6 bases not matched to a gene; V was cut back by 5 bases and J by 2 bases. This CDR3 spans 15 amino acids. For the CDR3, the DNA is TGTGCCAGCAGCAGGGGACTAGTGCCCACAGATACGCAGTATTTT. Protein sequence: CASSRGLVPTDTQYF.

A few counts support this clone. As DNA, the CDR3 is TGTGCCAGCACCGGGGTGGGGGGCGACTATGGCTACACCTTC. Translation gives CASTGVGGDYGYTF. The chain carries TRBV2 and TRBJ1-2, with D perhaps TRBD1 (6 bases). Germline V CDR1 and CDR2: SNHLY, FYNNEI. The CDR3 consists of 14 residues. Trimming removed 7 bases at V and 3 bases at J, with 15 bases between.

The chain employs TRBV4-1 and TRBJ2-2; either TRBD1 or TRBD2 may supply D (5 bases each). Trimming shortened V by 2 bases and J by 3 bases, and 10 bases separated the two germline ends. In germline, CDR1 is MGHRA, CDR2 YSYEKL. There are 15 residues in the CDR3. The CDR3 DNA sequence: TGCGCCAGCAGCCAACGGGACGTCGACACCGGGGAGCTGTTTTTT. This translates into CASSQRDVDTGELFF.

The chain is built from TRBV7-9 and TRBJ1-1; D might be TRBD1 (5 bases). Germline CDR1 reads SEHNR; CDR2 reads FQNEAQ (reference sequence). The length of the CDR3 is 15 residues. V was pared by 5 bases and J by 5 bases, with 18 bases between. This chain's CDR3 is CASSPGRDEQTEAFF. CDR3 DNA: TGTGCCAGCAGCCCGGGCCGGGACGAACAGACTGAAGCTTTCTTT.

The V call is TRBV16, the J call TRBJ1-2; possible D gene TRBD1, 6 bases. The CDR3 loop spans 14 amino acids. Trimming shortened V by 0 bases and J by 2 bases, and 7 bases separated the two germline ends. CDR1 KGHSY and CDR2 FQNENV come from the germline V gene. In DNA form, the CDR3 reads TGTGCCAGCAGCCAATCAAGGGGGAACTATGGCTACACCTTC. As protein: CASSQSRGNYGYTF.

The chain has TRBV7-2 and TRBJ1-2; no clear D gene. The germline V and J ends were trimmed by 2 bases and 4 bases, with 11 bases remaining between them. This CDR3 has 14 amino acids. CDR1 is SGHTA and CDR2 is FQGNSA in the germline V gene. This CDR3 reads CASSLRSQIYGYTF. The CDR3 DNA follows: TGTGCCAGCAGCTTACGGTCCCAGATCTATGGCTACACCTTC.

The genes are TRBV7-9 and TRBJ2-1; TRBD2 might be the D (6 bases). V lost 5 bases and J 4 bases, leaving 21 bases between the germline ends. This CDR3 spans 17 amino acids. CDR1 SEHNR and CDR2 FQNEAQ come from the germline V gene (reference sequence). The DNA for the CDR3 is TGTGCCAGCAGCCTCGAGTGGTTGTTAGCGGAGTACAATGAGCAGTTCTTC. Translation gives CASSLEWLLAEYNEQFF.

This chain links TRBV29-1 with TRBJ1-1, with a tentative D call TRBD1 (6 bases). With 6 bases removed from V and 1 base from J, the gap between germline ends came to 15 bases. The CDR3 loop spans 14 amino acids. The germline CDR1 and CDR2 sequences are SQVTM and ANQGSEA. CDR3 in DNA: TGCAGCGTGGTCCAGGGGCTCCGGAACACTGAAGCTTTCTTT. It yields the protein CSVVQGLRNTEAFF.

For this clone: At one boundary the junction diverges from the germline segment, which might be a read error. The gene calls are TRBV2 and TRBJ1-2, with D possibly TRBD1 on 6 matching bases. The CDR3 covers 11 residues. Germline CDR1 SNHLY, CDR2 FYNNEI. The CDR3 bases are TGTGCCAGCAATCTATACTCCGGGACATCCTTT. This sequence encodes CASNLYSGTSF.

The J gene is TRBJ2-5, the V gene TRBV7-2; 12 nucleotides agree with TRBD2. The CDR3 extends over 15 amino acids. V was clipped by 6 bases and J by 8 bases; unmatched bases: 10. CDR1 is SGHTA and CDR2 is FQGNSA in the germline V gene. CDR3 bases: TGTGCCAGCAGTTATCTTCTAGCGGGGGGGGGTACCCAGTACTTC. Its protein product is CASSYLLAGGGTQYF.

V and J are TRBV12-3 or TRBV12-4 and TRBJ1-1, with 7 positions matching TRBD1. The CDR3 sequence is 13 residues long. Trimming cost V 6 bases and J 0 bases; bases outside gene matches: 1. CDR3 bases: TGTGCCAGCAGGGGACAGTTGAACACTGAAGCTTTCTTT. Its translation: CASRGQLNTEAFF.

This clone occurred a few times. The CDR3 bases are TGTGCCATCGGGGAACAGGGGGAGGGTGAGCAGTTCTTC. This encodes CAIGEQGEGEQFF. This chain connects TRBV10-3 to TRBJ2-1; a weak D match, TRBD1 (8 bases). Between the trimmed V and J ends, which lost 8 bases and 9 bases, there was a span of 17 bases. Germline V gene sequence: CDR1 ENHRY, CDR2 SYGVKD. The CDR3 runs 13 residues.

By sample fraction, this clone is medium-sized. The genes are TRBV28 and TRBJ2-7, with TRBD1 matching 10 bases. The germline gives CDR1 MDHEN, CDR2 SYDVKM. This CDR3 is 16 amino acids long. The ends lost 5 bases at V and 2 bases at J; junction bases unmatched: 9. CDR3 bases: TGTGCCAGCAGTATTTTACCGGGACAGGGGACCTACGAGCAGTACTTC. It translates to CASSILPGQGTYEQYF.

This clone was counted between two and nine times. The rearrangement joins TRBV19 to TRBJ1-5; D might be TRBD1 (5 bases). Per germline, CDR1 LNHDA and CDR2 SQIVND (reference sequence). V was pared by 5 bases and J by 0 bases, with 11 bases between. The CDR3 has 15 amino acids. CDR3 DNA: TGTGCCAGTAGTTCCGGGACGCCTAGCAATCAGCCCCAGCATTTT. It yields the protein CASSSGTPSNQPQHF.